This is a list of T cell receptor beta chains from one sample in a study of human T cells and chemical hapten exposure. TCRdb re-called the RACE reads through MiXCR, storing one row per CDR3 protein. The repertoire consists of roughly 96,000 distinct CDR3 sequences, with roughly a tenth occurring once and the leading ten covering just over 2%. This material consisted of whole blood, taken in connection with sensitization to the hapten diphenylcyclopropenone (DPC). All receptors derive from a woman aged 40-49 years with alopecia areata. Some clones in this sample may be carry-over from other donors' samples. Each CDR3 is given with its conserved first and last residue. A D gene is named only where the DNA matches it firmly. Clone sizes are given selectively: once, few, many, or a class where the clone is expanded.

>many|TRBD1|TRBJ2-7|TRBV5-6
TGTGCCAGCAGCTTGGCGGGACAGGGGAAACCCTACGAGCAGTACTTC
CASSLAGQGKPYEQYF
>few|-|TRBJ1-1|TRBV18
TGTGCCAGCTCACCGTCCGGGAATTCGGACACTGAAGCTTTCTTT
CASSPSGNSDTEAFF
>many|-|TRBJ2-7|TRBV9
TGTGCCAGCAGCGTAGAGGGACTGGACGAGCAGTACTTC
CASSVEGLDEQYF
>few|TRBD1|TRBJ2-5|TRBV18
TGTGCCAGCTCACCAGGTGGGACAGGGTGGATGCAAGAGACCCAGTACTTC
CASSPGGTGWMQETQYF
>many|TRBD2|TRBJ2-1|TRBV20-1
TGCAGTGCTGGGATTAGCGGGACCCCCTACAATGAGCAGTTCTTC
CSAGISGTPYNEQFF
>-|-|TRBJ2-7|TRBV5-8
TGTGCCAGCAGCTTTTCACTGGCTTGGGACTCCTACGAGCAGTACTTC
CASSFSLAWDSYEQYF
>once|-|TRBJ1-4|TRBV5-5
TGTGCCAGCAGCTTTTGGGACGGCGAAAAACTGTTTTTT
CASSFWDGEKLFF
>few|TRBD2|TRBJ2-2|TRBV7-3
TGTGCCAGCAGCTTGGCGGGAGTTAGGGCGAACACCGGGGAGCTGTTTTTT
CASSLAGVRANTGELFF
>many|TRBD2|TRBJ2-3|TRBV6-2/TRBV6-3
TGTGCCAGCAGAGTAGCGGGAGAGGGCACAGATACGCAGTATTTT
CASRVAGEGTDTQYF
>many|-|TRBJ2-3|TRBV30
TGTGCCTGGAGTGTCGGTAGTAGCTCAGGAACAGATACGCAGTATTTT
CAWSVGSSSGTDTQYF
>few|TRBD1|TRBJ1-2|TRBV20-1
TGCAGTGCTAGAAGAGGGGGCGCGAGCTATGGCTACACCTTC
CSARRGGASYGYTF
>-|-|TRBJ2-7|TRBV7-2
TGTGCCAGCAGCCCCGGCCCAGGGGGGTACGAGCAGTACTTC
CASSPGPGGYEQYF
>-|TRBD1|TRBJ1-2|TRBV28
TGTGCCTCGGAGGACAGGGAGACTATGCGGTACCACTTC
CASEDRETMRYHF
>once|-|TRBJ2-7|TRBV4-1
TGCGCCAGCAGCTCGAGCGCAGGCTACGAGCAGTACTTC
CASSSSAGYEQYF
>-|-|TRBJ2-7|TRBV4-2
TGTGCCAGCAGCCAAGTGAGTGCGGGTCCCACCTACGAGCAGTACTTC
CASSQVSAGPTYEQYF
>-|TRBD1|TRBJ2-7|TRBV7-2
TGTGCCAGCAGCTTCGACAGGGCCTACCACGAGCAGTACTTC
CASSFDRAYHEQYF
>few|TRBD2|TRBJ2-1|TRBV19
TGTGCCAGTAGTACCCATTCTAGCGGGAGGAATGGTGAGCAGTTCTTC
CASSTHSSGRNGEQFF
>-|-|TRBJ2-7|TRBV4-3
TGCGCCAGCAGCCCCGGGGGGCGCGGACCCTACGAGCAGTACTTC
CASSPGGRGPYEQYF
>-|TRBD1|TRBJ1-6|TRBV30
TGTGCCTGGATGGGACAGGGGAGGATTAGCTCCTATAATTCACCCCTCCACTTT
CAWMGQGRISSYNSPLHF